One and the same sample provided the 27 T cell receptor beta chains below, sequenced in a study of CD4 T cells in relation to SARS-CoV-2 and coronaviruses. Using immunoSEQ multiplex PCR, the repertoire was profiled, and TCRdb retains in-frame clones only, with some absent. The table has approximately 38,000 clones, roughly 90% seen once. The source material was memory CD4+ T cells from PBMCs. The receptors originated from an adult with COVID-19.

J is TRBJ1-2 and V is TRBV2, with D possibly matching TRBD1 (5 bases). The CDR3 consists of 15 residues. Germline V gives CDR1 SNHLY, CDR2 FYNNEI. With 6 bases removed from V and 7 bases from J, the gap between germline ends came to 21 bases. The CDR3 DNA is TGTGCCAGCAGGAAGGGGCTAGAGGGCTCGATTGGCTACACCTTC. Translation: CASRKGLEGSIGYTF.

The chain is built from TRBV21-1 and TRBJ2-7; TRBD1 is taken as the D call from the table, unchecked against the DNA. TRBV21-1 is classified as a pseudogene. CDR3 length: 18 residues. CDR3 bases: TGTGCCAGCAGCAAAAGAGCGACCGGGACAGGGAAACCCTACGAGCAGTACTTC. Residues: CASSKRATGTGKPYEQYF.

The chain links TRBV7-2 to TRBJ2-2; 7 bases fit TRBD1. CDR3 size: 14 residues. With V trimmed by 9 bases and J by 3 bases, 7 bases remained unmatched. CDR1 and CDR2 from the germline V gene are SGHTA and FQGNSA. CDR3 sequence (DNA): TGTGCCAGTAGTCGGGACAGTTACACCGGGGAGCTGTTTTTT. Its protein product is CASSRDSYTGELFF. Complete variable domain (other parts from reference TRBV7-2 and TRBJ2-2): GAGVSQSPSNKVTEKGKDVELRCDPISGHTALYWYRQSLGQGLEFLIYFQGNSAPDKSGLPSDRFSAERTGGSVSTLTIQRTQQEDSAVYLCASSRDSYTGELFFGEGSRLTVL.

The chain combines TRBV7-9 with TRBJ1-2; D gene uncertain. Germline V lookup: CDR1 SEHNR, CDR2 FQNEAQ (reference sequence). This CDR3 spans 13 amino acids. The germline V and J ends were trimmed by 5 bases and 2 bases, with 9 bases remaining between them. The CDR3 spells CASSTNQNYGYTF. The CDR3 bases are TGTGCCAGCAGCACTAACCAGAACTATGGCTACACCTTC. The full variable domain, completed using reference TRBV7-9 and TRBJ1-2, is DTGVSQNPRHKITKRGQNVTFRCDPISEHNRLYWYRQTLGQGPEFLTYFQNEAQLEKSRLLSDRFSAERPKGSFSTLEIQRTEQGDSAMYLCASSTNQNYGYTFGSGTRLTVV.

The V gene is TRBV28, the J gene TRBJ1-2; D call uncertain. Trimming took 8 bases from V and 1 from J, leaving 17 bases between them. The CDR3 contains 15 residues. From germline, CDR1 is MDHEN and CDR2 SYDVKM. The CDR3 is CASSFPDRRNYGYTF. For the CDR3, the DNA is TGTGCCAGCTCCTTCCCGGACCGTCGTAACTATGGCTACACCTTC.

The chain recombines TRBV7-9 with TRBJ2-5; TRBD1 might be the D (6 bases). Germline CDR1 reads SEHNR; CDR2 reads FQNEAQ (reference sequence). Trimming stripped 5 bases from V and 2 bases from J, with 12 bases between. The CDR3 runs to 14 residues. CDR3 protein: CASSAGTLQETQYF. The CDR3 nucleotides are TGTGCCAGCAGCGCAGGGACATTACAAGAGACCCAGTACTTC.

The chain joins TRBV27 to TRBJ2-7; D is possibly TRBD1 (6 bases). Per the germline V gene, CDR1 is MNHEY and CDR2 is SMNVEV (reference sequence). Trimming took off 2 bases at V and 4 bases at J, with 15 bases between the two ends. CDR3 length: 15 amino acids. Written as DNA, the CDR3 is TGTGCCAGCAGTTTAAGGGGGTCCACACAATACGAGCAGTACTTC. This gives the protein CASSLRGSTQYEQYF.

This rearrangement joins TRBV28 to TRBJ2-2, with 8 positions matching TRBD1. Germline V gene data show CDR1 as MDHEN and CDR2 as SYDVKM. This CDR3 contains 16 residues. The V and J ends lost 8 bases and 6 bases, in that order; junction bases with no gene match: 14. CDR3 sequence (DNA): TGTGCCAGCTTACGAGGGGGACAGGTGGTCGCCGGGGAGCTGTTTTTT. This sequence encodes CASLRGGQVVAGELFF. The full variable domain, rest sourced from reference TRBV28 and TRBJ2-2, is DVKVTQSSRYLVKRTGEKVFLECVQDMDHENMFWYRQDPGLGLRLIYFSYDVKMKEKGDIPEGYSVSREKKERFSLILESASTNQTSMYLCASLRGGQVVAGELFFGEGSRLTVL.

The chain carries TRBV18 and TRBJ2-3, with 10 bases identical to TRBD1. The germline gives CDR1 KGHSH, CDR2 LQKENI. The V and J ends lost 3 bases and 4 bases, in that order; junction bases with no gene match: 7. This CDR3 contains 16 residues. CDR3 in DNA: TGTGCCAGCTCACCTCTGGGACAGGGGCTCTCAGATACGCAGTATTTT. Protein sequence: CASSPLGQGLSDTQYF.

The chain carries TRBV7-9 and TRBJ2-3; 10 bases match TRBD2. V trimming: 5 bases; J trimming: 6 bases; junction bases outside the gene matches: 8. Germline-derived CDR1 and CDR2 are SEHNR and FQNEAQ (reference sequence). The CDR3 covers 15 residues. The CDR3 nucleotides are TGTGCCAGCAGCCCCTTACTAGCGGGGTCGGATACGCAGTATTTT. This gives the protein CASSPLLAGSDTQYF.

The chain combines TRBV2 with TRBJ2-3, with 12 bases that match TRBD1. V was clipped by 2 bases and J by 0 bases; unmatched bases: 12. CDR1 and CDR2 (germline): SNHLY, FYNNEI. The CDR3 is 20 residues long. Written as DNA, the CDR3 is TGTGCCAGCAGTGAAAGGCCCCCCGGGACAGGGGGCTATAGCACAGATACGCAGTATTTT. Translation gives CASSERPPGTGGYSTDTQYF.

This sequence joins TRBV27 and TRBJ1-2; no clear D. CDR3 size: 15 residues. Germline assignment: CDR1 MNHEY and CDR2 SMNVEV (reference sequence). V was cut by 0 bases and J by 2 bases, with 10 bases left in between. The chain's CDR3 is CASSLSRMRNYGYTF. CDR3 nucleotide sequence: TGTGCCAGCAGTTTATCGCGGATGCGAAACTATGGCTACACCTTC.

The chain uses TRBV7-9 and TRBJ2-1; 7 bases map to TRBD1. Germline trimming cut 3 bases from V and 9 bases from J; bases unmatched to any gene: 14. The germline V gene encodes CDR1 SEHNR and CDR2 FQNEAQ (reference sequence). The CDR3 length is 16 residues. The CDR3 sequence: CASSLGSGQWVGEQFF. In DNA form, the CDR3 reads TGTGCCAGCAGCTTGGGTTCGGGACAGTGGGTCGGTGAGCAGTTCTTC.

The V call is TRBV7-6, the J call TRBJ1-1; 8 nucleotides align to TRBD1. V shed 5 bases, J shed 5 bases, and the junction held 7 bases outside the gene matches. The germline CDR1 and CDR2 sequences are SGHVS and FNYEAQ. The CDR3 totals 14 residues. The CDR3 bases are TGTGCCAGCAGCCCCGGACAGGGAGCTACTGAAGCTTTCTTT. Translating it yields CASSPGQGATEAFF.

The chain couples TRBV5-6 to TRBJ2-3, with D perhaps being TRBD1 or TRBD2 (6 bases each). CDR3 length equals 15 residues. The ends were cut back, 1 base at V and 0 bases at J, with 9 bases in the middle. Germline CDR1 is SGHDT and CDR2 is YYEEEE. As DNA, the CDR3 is TGTGCCAGCAGCTTGACGGGGGCTAGCACAGATACGCAGTATTTT. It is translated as CASSLTGASTDTQYF.

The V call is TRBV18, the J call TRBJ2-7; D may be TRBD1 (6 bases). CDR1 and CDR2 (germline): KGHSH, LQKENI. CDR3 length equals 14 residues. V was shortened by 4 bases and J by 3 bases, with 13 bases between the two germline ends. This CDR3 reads CASSRRSGDYEQYF. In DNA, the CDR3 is TGTGCCAGCTCACGTCGTTCAGGGGACTACGAGCAGTACTTC.

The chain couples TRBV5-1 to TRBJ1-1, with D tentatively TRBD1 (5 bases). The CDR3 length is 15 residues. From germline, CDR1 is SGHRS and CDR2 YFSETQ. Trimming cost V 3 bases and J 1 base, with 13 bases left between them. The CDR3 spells CASSWTWGGNTEAFF. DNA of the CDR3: TGCGCCAGCAGCTGGACGTGGGGGGGGAACACTGAAGCTTTCTTT.

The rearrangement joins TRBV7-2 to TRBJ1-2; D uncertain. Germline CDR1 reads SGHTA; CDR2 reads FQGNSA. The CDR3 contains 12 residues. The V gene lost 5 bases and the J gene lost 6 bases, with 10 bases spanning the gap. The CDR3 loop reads CASSAGPNGYTF. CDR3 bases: TGTGCCAGCAGCGCCGGCCCCAATGGCTACACCTTC.

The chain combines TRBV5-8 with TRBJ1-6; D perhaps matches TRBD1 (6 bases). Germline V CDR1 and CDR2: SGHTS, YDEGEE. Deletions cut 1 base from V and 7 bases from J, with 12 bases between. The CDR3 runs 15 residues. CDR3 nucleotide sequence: TGTGCCAGCAGCTTGTTCGTGGGGGCGAATTCACCCCTCCACTTT. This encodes CASSLFVGANSPLHF.

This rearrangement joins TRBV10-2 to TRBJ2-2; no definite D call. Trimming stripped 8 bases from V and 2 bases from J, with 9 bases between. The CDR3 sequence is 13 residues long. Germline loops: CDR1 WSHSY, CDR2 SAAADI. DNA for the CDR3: TGCGCCAGCCGGCTAGGAAACACCGGGGAGCTGTTTTTT. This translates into CASRLGNTGELFF.

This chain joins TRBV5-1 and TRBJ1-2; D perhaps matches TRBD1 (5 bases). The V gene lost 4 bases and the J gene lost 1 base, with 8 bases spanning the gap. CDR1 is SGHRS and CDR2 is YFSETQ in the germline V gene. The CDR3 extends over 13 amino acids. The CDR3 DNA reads TGCGCCAGCAGCGCAGGGATTAACTATGGCTACACCTTC. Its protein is CASSAGINYGYTF.

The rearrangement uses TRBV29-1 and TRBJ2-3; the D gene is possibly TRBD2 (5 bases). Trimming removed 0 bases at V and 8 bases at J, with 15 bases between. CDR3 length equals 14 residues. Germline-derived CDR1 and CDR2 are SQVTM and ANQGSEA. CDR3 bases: TGCAGCGTTGAAGATCTAATTGGACTCGGTACGCAGTATTTT. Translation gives CSVEDLIGLGTQYF.

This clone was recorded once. This CDR3 reads CSAIDRLEQPQHF. The CDR3 DNA is TGCAGTGCTATTGACCGCTTAGAACAGCCCCAGCATTTT. The V gene is TRBV20-1, the J gene TRBJ1-5; D ambiguous. V dropped 4 bases and J dropped 7 bases, with 14 bases sitting between them. This CDR3 has 13 amino acids. Germline CDR1 reads DFQATT; CDR2 reads SNEGSKA (reference sequence).

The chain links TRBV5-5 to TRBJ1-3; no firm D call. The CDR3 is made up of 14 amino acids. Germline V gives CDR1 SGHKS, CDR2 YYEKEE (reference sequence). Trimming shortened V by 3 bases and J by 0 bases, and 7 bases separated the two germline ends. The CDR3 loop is CASSYGSSGNTIYF. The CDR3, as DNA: TGTGCCAGCAGCTACGGGAGCTCTGGAAACACCATATATTTT. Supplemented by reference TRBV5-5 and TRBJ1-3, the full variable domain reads DAGVTQSPTHLIKTRGQQVTLRCSPISGHKSVSWYQQVLGQGPQFIFQYYEKEERGRGNFPDRFSARQFPNYSSELNVNALLLGDSALYLCASSYGSSGNTIYFGEGSWLTVV.

CDR3 sequence: CASSRGYEQYF. CDR3 in DNA: TGTGCCAGCAGTCGGGGGTACGAGCAGTACTTC. The chain joins TRBV2 to TRBJ2-7; weak D call: TRBD2 (6 bases). From germline, CDR1 is SNHLY and CDR2 FYNNEI. The CDR3 runs to 11 residues. Trimming cost V 5 bases and J 4 bases, with 6 bases left between them.

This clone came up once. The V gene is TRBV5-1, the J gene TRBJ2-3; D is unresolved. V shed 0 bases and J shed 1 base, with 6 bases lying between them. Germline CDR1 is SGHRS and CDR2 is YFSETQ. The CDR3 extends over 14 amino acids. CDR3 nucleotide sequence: TGCGCCAGCAGCTTGGCCGGACGCACAGATACGCAGTATTTT. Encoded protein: CASSLAGRTDTQYF. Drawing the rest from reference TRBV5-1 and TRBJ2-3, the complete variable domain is KAGVTQTPRYLIKTRGQQVTLSCSPISGHRSVSWYQQTPGQGLQFLFEYFSETQRNKGNFPGRFSGRQFSNSRSEMNVSTLELGDSALYLCASSLAGRTDTQYFGPGTRLTVL.

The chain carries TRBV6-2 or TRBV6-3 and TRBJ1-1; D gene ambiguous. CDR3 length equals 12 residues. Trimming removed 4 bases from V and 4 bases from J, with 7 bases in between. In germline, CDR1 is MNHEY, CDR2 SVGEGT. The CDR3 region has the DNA TGTGCCAGCAGTTCTTTTGGCACTGAAGCTTTCTTT. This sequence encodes CASSSFGTEAFF.